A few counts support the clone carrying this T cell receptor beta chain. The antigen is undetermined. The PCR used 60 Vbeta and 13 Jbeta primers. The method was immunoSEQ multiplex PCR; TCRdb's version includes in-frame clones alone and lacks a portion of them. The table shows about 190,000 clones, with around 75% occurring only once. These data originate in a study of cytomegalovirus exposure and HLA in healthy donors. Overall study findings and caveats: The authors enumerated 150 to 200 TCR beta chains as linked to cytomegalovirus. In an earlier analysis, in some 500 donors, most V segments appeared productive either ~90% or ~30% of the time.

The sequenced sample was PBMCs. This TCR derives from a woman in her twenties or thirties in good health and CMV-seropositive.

CDR3 in DNA: TGTGCCATCAGTGCGACAGGGCTCACCGGGGAGCTGTTTTTT. It yields the protein CAISATGLTGELFF. This chain uses TRBV10-3 with TRBJ2-2; TRBD1 matches at 7 bases. Germline CDR1 ENHRY, CDR2 SYGVKD. J gave up 4 bases and V 4 bases, and 3 bases lay outside the gene matches. CDR3 length: 14 residues.